The clone carrying this T cell receptor beta chain has more than one count but fewer than ten. Its antigen is as yet unknown. The data belong to a study of cytomegalovirus exposure and HLA in healthy donors. The overall study: The roughly 700 first-cohort repertoires shared a platform with the 100 to 150 validation repertoires, as reported in a later analysis. Whole-study results and caveats: The tendency of first-cohort TCR clusters to co-occur in the 110 or so validation repertoires emerged from a later analysis.

Produced via immunoSEQ multiplex PCR; TCRdb's table is partial and in-frame only. The sample shows some 250,000 clones, 90% of them seen only once. Per the germline V gene, CDR1 is LNHNV and CDR2 is YYDKDF (reference sequence). This CDR3 is built from 15 residues. The ends were cut back, 1 base at V and 2 bases at J, with 9 bases in the middle. The source material was PBMCs. This receptor was obtained from a young woman in good health and CMV-seronegative. The chain couples TRBV15 to TRBJ1-5; D gene uncertain. The CDR3 region has the DNA TGTGCCACCAGCAGAGTTCGGGGAGGCAATCAGCCCCAGCATTTT. Its translation: CATSRVRGGNQPQHF. Complete variable domain (other parts from reference TRBV15 and TRBJ1-5): DAMVIQNPRYQVTQFGKPVTLSCSQTLNHNVMYWYQQKSSQAPKLLFHYYDKDFNNEADTPDNFQSRRPNTSFCFLDIRSPGLGDTAMYLCATSRVRGGNQPQHFGDGTRLSIL.